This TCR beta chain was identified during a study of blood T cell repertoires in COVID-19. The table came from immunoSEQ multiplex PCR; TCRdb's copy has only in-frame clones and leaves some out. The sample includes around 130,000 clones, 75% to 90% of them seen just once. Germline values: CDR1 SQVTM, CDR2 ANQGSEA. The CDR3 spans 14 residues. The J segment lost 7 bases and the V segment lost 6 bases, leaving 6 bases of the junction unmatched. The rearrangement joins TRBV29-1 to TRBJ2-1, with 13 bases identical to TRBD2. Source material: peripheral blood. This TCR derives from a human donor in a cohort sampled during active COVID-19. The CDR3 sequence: CSVTGLAGRNEQFF. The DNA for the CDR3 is TGCAGCGTAACGGGACTAGCGGGAAGAAATGAGCAGTTCTTC.